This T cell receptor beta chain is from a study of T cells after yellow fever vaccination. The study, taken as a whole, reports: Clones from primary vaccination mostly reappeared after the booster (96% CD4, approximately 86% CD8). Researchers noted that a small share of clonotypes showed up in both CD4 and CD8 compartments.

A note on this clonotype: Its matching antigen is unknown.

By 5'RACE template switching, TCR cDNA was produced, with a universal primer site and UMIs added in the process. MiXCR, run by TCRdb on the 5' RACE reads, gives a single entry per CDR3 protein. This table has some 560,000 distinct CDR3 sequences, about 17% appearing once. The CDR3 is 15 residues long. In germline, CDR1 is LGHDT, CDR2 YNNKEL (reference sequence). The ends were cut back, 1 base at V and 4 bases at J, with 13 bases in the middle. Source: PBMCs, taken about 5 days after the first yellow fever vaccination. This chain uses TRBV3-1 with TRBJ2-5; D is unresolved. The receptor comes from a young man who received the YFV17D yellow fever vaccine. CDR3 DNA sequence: TGTGCCAGCAGCCAAGCTGGGTTAGGCCCAGAGACCCAGTACTTC. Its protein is CASSQAGLGPETQYF.